A single T cell receptor beta chain is shown here with its context. The data belong to a study of blood T cell repertoires in COVID-19. About the study: Samples taken during acute and convalescent COVID-19 were collected in the United States, Italy and Spain. PBMCs, B-cell-depleted T cells, or T cells were the source of the cDNA or gDNA that made up the material.

Original methodology: How many nucleated cells were present was estimated from reference gene primer amplification. Assay: immunoSEQ multiplex PCR; the TCRdb copy retains only in-frame clones and omits some. V and J calls plus clone size are reproduced from that table; the DNA served to infer D and trimming. The sample contains around 75,000 clones, 90% of which appear only once. V was clipped by 3 bases and J by 4 bases, with 7 bases between them. The CDR3 spans 12 residues. Germline CDR1 is SEHNR and CDR2 is FQNEAQ (reference sequence). The chain links TRBV7-9 to TRBJ2-7, with D unresolved. The sequenced material came from peripheral blood. This receptor was obtained from a human donor in a cohort sampled during active COVID-19. CDR3 DNA: TGTGCCAGCAGCTTCCTCGGGTACGAGCAGTACTTC. It is translated as CASSFLGYEQYF.